The TCR beta chain under discussion was sequenced for a study of CXCR3-negative and CXCR3-positive naive CD8 T cells. CDR3 length: 14 residues. Germline V gene sequence: CDR1 MGHDK, CDR2 SYGVNS. UMI-labeled 5' RACE TRB cDNA libraries were prepared from the cells. Reanalyzing the 5' RACE reads, TCRdb keeps one entry per CDR3 protein, without DNA. With roughly 50,000 distinct CDR3 sequences in the sample, the ten largest clones hold more than 20%. As for this clonotype: Its cognate antigen is unknown.

Overall study findings and caveats: Memory cells diverged, while naive CXCR3-positive and CXCR3-negative cells had similar TRBV-TRBJ usage.

Input material: memory CD8+ T cells from blood. The receptor's source is a human donor in good health. Some clones in this sample may be carry-over from other donors' samples. J is TRBJ2-7 and V is TRBV25-1; TCRdb picks TRBD1, but there is no DNA to check that call. The CDR3 sequence: CASTWATGTYEQYF.